This entry is about one T cell receptor beta chain. Its matching antigen is unknown. One base away lies a much larger clone, so this may be a sequencing read error. This sample's RNA came from whole unsorted tissue. The germline gives CDR1 MNHEY, CDR2 SVGEGT. The CDR3 runs 11 residues. With 8 bases removed from V and 11 bases from J, the gap between germline ends came to 15 bases. The data were taken from a study of tumor and adjacent non-tumor tissue in lung cancer. As for the study in general: Each sample yielded 4 million to 4.5 million productive TCRbeta reads on average.

TCRbeta libraries were built with three rounds of nested PCR, modified from ARM-PCR. TCRdb independently ran MiXCR on the multiplex PCR reads; one entry per CDR3 protein. This table holds about 200,000 distinct CDR3 sequences, 70% to 75% found once. Study conclusions and caveats: TCR diversity was significantly greater in tumor than normal lung tissue.

The sequencing input was lung tumor tissue. V and J are TRBV6-2 or TRBV6-3 and TRBJ1-2, with D unclear. The clonotype was recovered from a man in his 60s with non-small cell lung cancer. Written as DNA, the CDR3 is TGTGCCAGCTGTATGACCGGGGATTACACCTTC. Translating gives CASCMTGDYTF.